This T cell receptor beta chain was retrieved from a study of cytomegalovirus exposure and HLA in healthy donors. Broader study findings: The authors judged a highly shared variant cluster likely a sequencing artifact. Being indistinguishable, some V segments were excluded, TRBV6-2 and TRBV6-3 among them. Reportedly, diagnosis of cytomegalovirus status by the classifier showed high specificity and sensitivity. In a later analysis, parvovirus B19, influenza, CMV and Epstein-Barr virus appeared linked to several top co-occurrence clusters.

The CDR3 covers 17 residues. V was pared by 2 bases and J by 0 bases, with 8 bases of the junction left unmatched. Germline V gene lookup returns CDR1 LGHNA and CDR2 YSLEER. PCR amplification relied on 60 Vbeta primers (plus 13 Jbeta primers). TCRdb's copy holds only in-frame clones and misses some; the assay was immunoSEQ multiplex PCR. The table lists some 140,000 clones, roughly 77% of them singletons, with 3% to 4% in the top ten. This clone came up many times. Its antigen is unknown. The rearrangement joins TRBV4-3 to TRBJ2-7, with 9 bases matching TRBD2. Input material: PBMCs. The sequence was obtained from a female donor in good health and CMV-seronegative. CDR3 sequence reads: CASSQSLSGGASYEQYF. CDR3 nucleotide sequence: TGCGCCAGCAGCCAATCCCTTAGCGGGGGCGCCTCCTACGAGCAGTACTTC.